This T cell receptor beta chain was captured by sequencing in a study of cytomegalovirus exposure and HLA in healthy donors (dated by TCRdb to about 2017). Regarding the complete study: In an earlier analysis of around 540 of the donors, roughly 300 Gb of sequence data and 90 million to 120 million unique TCR beta sequences from about 179 million T cells were reported. An early release that covered about 600 HLA-typed donors contained approximately 300 gigabases of sequencing data and 75 million to 100 million unique TCR sequences. The genetic ancestry cluster associated with self-reported Caucasian donors included 81% of the 350 to 500 genotyped donors. The study aimed to test whether signatures of past pathogen exposure could be identified by cataloging public T cell receptors. Using immunosequencing, the study profiled T cell repertoires from 666 subjects and related those repertoires to cytomegalovirus serostatus. Along with the approximately 700-subject first cohort, a separate validation cohort of 120 different subjects was used. To predict cytomegalovirus infection status, the study brought together high-throughput TCR immunosequencing, statistical association of individual TCRs with disease status, and machine learning. A later analysis re-analyzed previously published TCR beta repertoires from roughly 690 donors and added high-resolution HLA genotyping to study TCR occurrence patterns. Rather than using new phenotypic data, the later analysis identified candidate immune exposures from TCR beta sequences and from how often those sequences occurred across donors. An earlier analysis of roughly 580 of the donors used high-throughput TCR beta sequencing to judge whether each TCR beta V gene segment behaved as functional or pseudogenic. Donor age, sex, ethnicity and CMV serostatus were collected together with the repertoire data. In a later genetic analysis, genome-wide SNP genotypes for about three fifths of the roughly 670 donors were used, and that subset was treated as a discovery cohort. Every discovery cohort repertoire had been produced on one sequencing platform. HLA typing covered class I and class II loci at four-digit resolution. The number of typed donors differed by locus: roughly 620-640 for A, B, C, DRB1 and DQB1; about 520 for DQA1; fewer than 610 for DPA1; and 450 to 480 for DPB1. Because of strong linkage in the cohort, roughly five DR-DQ haplotypes were treated as single units for association and clustering. On average, approximately 250,000 unique TCR beta nucleotide sequences were sequenced per donor among 300 to 500 genotyped donors of the cohort, with approximately 18% of those sequences being non-productive.

What the authors observed across the whole study: Immune exposure information for the cohort was limited to CMV serostatus. In vitro tests confirmed that a few of the cytomegalovirus-associated TCR beta chains recognize cytomegalovirus antigens. Because counts were too low, seventeen rarely observed V segments, including chromosome 9 orphons, were left out of the earlier analysis of about 620 of the donors. The sequencing pipeline was judged likely to have produced a cluster of highly shared sequence variants as a technical artifact. Linkage disequilibrium might explain the correlated functional status among segregating V segments, but an unknown experimental factor could not be ruled out. A total of fewer than 200 TCR beta chains were listed by the study as associated with cytomegalovirus. When HLA alleles, especially DR and DQ, strongly co-occurred, TCR associations were difficult to assign to individual alleles. In a later analysis, most CMV-associated TCR beta chains were found to appear HLA-restricted, with HLA associations seemingly driven largely by CMV exposure. Because HLA typing was unavailable for some donors at each locus, only the typed subset was used in association tests. A later analysis found that TCR association rates varied across HLA loci, with DRB1 alleles showing the most associated TCRs and HLA-C alleles the fewest. In a later analysis, HLA-associated TCR beta chains were found to be more clonally expanded and to have lower generation probabilities than equally common non-associated chains. According to a later analysis, parvovirus B19, influenza, CMV and Epstein-Barr virus appeared linked to several top co-occurrence clusters. In both the original and validation cohorts, the classifier was reported to diagnose cytomegalovirus status with high specificity and sensitivity. Only TCR beta chains were sequenced in this cohort, and the absence of alpha or paired-chain data limited detectable features. V-gene and J-gene trimming of TCR beta chains was associated with a missense DCLRE1C variant in a later genetic analysis, and the association was replicated in an independent cohort. Most TCR sequences were seen in very few donors, while some public TCRs were found in many individuals. A further reported finding was that TCR beta sequences accurately predicted the HLA-A and HLA-B alleles for most subjects in the first cohort. A later analysis associated 16,951 TCR beta sequences with specific HLA alleles at a false discovery rate of 0.05. Sequencing depth was assumed to be roughly uniform across donors in the presence/absence analyses, though that assumption may not hold. The authors suggested that the approach could potentially be extended to other disease states and immunological phenotypes. Some IMGT-functional V segments, including TRBV6-2 and TRBV6-3, could not be distinguished by the 87-base-pair reads and were therefore excluded. Broadly in line with IMGT annotations, most TCR beta V segments showed up in productive rearrangements about 90% or about 30% of the time in an earlier analysis of approximately 640 of the donors. A later genetic analysis reported fewer N-insertions in productive TCRs among donors in an Asian-associated ancestry cluster than the approximately 670-donor mean.

Libraries were constructed by the immunoSEQ multiplex PCR assay. A mixture of 60 forward primers for TCR Vbeta segments and 13 reverse primers for TCR Jbeta segments was used in the multiplex PCR. Amplification of the CDR3 region of rearranged TCR beta genes was performed with a multiplex PCR assay on genomic DNA. On the Illumina HiSeq System, the amplified TCR beta libraries were sequenced as 87-base-pair reads. On the study's bioinformatics: A later analysis tallied roughly 78 million unique TCR beta chains across the roughly 610 repertoires, and about 10 million of those chains were shared by two or more donors. Raw reads were error-corrected and collapsed into unique sequences with a nearest-neighbor algorithm that merged closely related sequences to remove PCR and sequencing errors. V, D and J gene segments were assigned by aligning CDR3 sequences to IMGT reference sequences. For a sequence to be retained, a match of at least six nucleotides to both a V gene segment and a J gene segment was required. A rearrangement was called productive if the CDR3 had no stop codons and remained in frame with V and J, and every other rearrangement was called non-productive. CDR3 was defined according to IMGT convention as the region running from the second conserved V-encoded cysteine to the conserved J-encoded phenylalanine. In an earlier analysis of around 640 of the donors, sequences lacking an unambiguous match to a single V gene segment were excluded. An earlier analysis of approximately 590 of the donors classified V segments as functional when productive rearrangements were above 56.7% and as segregating when the standard deviation between donors was above 5%. To diagnose cytomegalovirus status from the catalog of TCR beta chain sequences, a statistical classification framework was built. In a later analysis, TCR nucleotide sequences were compared against IMGT/GENE-DB human TR gene sequences so that V and J genes could be assigned. The TCRdist pipeline was used in a later analysis to assign CDR3 sequences and most-parsimonious VDJ recombination scenarios. In a later analysis, each TCR beta chain was defined by its CDR3 amino acid sequence together with its V-gene family, and reads without a unique V-gene family were excluded. To address suspected cross-contamination and a sequencing artifact, a later analysis removed roughly 580 highly shared, low-generation-probability nucleotide sequences. A later analysis calculated a clonal expansion index for each public chain from normalized within-repertoire ranks of inferred template counts. Generation probabilities in a later analysis came from a VDJ recombination model fitted to out-of-frame rearrangements, and those results were checked against IGoR. A later analysis scored TCR-TCR, TCR-HLA and TCR-CMV co-occurrence with hypergeometric tests, applying a repertoire-size bias correction to TCR pairs. False discovery rates were estimated in a later analysis by permuting HLA or CMV assignments 20 times. In a later analysis, co-occurring TCRs were grouped with DBSCAN, and TCRdist sequence similarity was added when clustering was performed within HLA-allele-positive subsets. Co-occurrence clustering excluded repertoires with fewer than 30,000 or more than 120,000 public chains, plus five with anomalous nucleotide sharing. TCRdb carries this immuneACCESS record with in-frame sequences only. Its versions omit some clonotypes, under half of them owing to an unresolved V gene in the studies checked, with the rest unexplained. V and J calls and clone size are copied from that table; D and trimming were computed from the DNA. In this sample the table shows approximately 110,000 clones, 70% of which occur a single time. Roughly a tenth of the sample is taken by the ten largest.

The cohort consisted of fewer than 700 healthy bone marrow donors. At the time of sampling, all cohort members were nominally healthy, though unrecorded immune exposures were likely present. The donor was CMV seropositive and was included in the group of 250 to 350 seropositive cohort members. A peripheral blood sample was provided by each donor, and peripheral blood mononuclear cells were used for TCR beta sequencing. The Qiagen DNeasy Blood Extraction Kit was used to extract genomic DNA from the blood cell samples. On this clone: The antigen it recognizes is unknown. No base-level quality is on record; no much larger clone is a single base apart.

From the cysteine through the phenylalanine, the CDR3 covers 14 amino acids. The sequence is cut down to CDR3 DNA, 42 bases in frame from base 1. The germline V end is reduced by 3 bases and the J end by 7 bases; junction bases left unmatched: 8. Based on the germline V gene, the CDR1 and CDR2 sequences are KGHSH and LQKENI. The receptor was isolated from a man between 35 and 55 years old in good health and CMV-seropositive. Here the chain combines TRBV18 and TRBJ2-7, with TRBD2 matching 8 junction bases. The sequenced sample consisted of PBMCs. The nucleotide sequence reads as follows: TGTGCCAGCTCACCCGGACTGAGCGGGAGTGAGCAGTACTTC. Translated, it reads CASSPGLSGSEQYF. Beyond the CDR3, the reference TRBV18 and TRBJ2-7 genes provide the residues; the full variable domain reads: NAGVMQNPRHLVRRRGQEARLRCSPMKGHSHVYWYRQLPEEGLKFMVYLQKENIIDESGMPKERFSAEFPKEGPSILRIQQVVRGDSAAYFCASSPGLSGSEQYFGPGTRLTVT.